The clone carrying this T cell receptor (beta chain) has a handful of counts. Antigen specificity is unknown. The record originates from a study of cytomegalovirus exposure and HLA in healthy donors. The CDR3 sequence is 14 residues long. From germline, CDR1 is LGHNA and CDR2 YSLEER. Trimming pared 0 bases from V and 4 bases from J, leaving 6 bases between. While the first cohort had 700 or so subjects, the donors belonged to the separate validation cohort of over a hundred subjects. Study-wide findings and caveats: With high specificity and sensitivity, the classifier reportedly diagnosed cytomegalovirus status. The study labeled roughly 160 TCR beta chains cytomegalovirus-associated. Later, an analysis found that TCR clusters from the first cohort tended to co-occur in the roughly 120 validation repertoires.

TCRdb's table, derived via immunoSEQ multiplex PCR, lists solely in-frame clones and lacks some. The sample lists approximately 97,000 clones; 85% to 95% were seen once. The TCR sequence derives from a young woman in good health and CMV-seropositive. Specimen: PBMCs. The chain recombines TRBV4-3 with TRBJ1-4; D is ambiguous. The CDR3 bases are TGCGCCAGCAGCCAAGATACGAGTAATGAAAAACTGTTTTTT. It translates to CASSQDTSNEKLFF.